This is a list of T cell receptor beta chains from one sample in a study of T cell responses to AZD1222 COVID-19 vaccine. Produced via immunoSEQ multiplex PCR; TCRdb's table is partial and in-frame only. The data show about 160,000 clones, 85% to 95% seen once. The material was peripheral blood, obtained 28 days after the second AZD1222 dose. These receptors originate from an adult who received the AZD1222 COVID-19 vaccine. The CDR3 runs from the conserved cysteine through the conserved F or W. Each record gives: CDR3 length, J gene, clone size, V gene, CDR3 protein. Only part of the rows carry a size: once, few, many, or a class if the clone is expanded.

15,TRBJ2-7,NA,TRBV10-3,CAISGAGDSSYEQYF
15,TRBJ1-5,NA,TRBV19,CASGGWGFSNQPQHF
17,TRBJ2-2,NA,TRBV4-2,CASSQVLSSGRTGELFF
14,TRBJ2-7,NA,TRBV6-5,CASSPGGGSYEQYF
15,TRBJ2-2,NA,TRBV20-1,CSASWTESNTGELFF
19,TRBJ2-5,NA,TRBV7-8,CASSLAPPAPSGVRETQYF
12,TRBJ1-1,NA,TRBV5-5,CASSLAFGEAFF
14,TRBJ2-1,NA,TRBV7-9,CASMKREINNEQFF
16,TRBJ2-7,NA,TRBV24-1,CATTSRGLFSRNEQYF
16,TRBJ2-3,NA,TRBV9,CASSVVGGGITDTQYF
17,TRBJ2-1,NA,TRBV19,CASSVSVGGAALNEQFF
12,TRBJ2-7,NA,TRBV5-4,CASSLGVYEQYF
12,TRBJ2-2,NA,TRBV25-1,CASRGSTGELFF
19,TRBJ2-5,NA,TRBV18,CASSQPGTSGSSARETQYF
14,TRBJ2-1,NA,TRBV27,CASASGRSLNEQFF
15,TRBJ1-2,NA,TRBV4-2,CASSQVAADNYGYTF
18,TRBJ2-1,NA,TRBV28,CASSLLAGGTFSYNEQFF
13,TRBJ2-2,NA,TRBV29-1,CSVAGLNTGELFF
14,TRBJ1-1,NA,TRBV2,CASRLTGGFTEAFF
17,TRBJ2-1,once,TRBV19,CASSTPNLAELNNEQFF
15,TRBJ2-1,NA,TRBV7-9,CASSTGTGTLNEQFF
18,TRBJ2-6,NA,TRBV5-4,CASSHLWTGPTGANVLTF
13,TRBJ2-7,NA,TRBV16,CASSQHSSYEQYF
15,TRBJ1-6,NA,TRBV5-1,CASSLVQGSNSPLHF
16,TRBJ1-4,NA,TRBV18,CASSHDRASTNEKLFF
13,TRBJ1-2,NA,TRBV28,CASTDSSNYGYTF
15,TRBJ2-1,NA,TRBV14,CASSLGQGGVNEQFF
13,TRBJ1-2,NA,TRBV28,CASSQQGVDGYTF
12,TRBJ2-7,NA,TRBV15,CATSNNSGRKYF
15,TRBJ1-2,NA,TRBV11-3,CASSPEGQGDYGYTF
13,TRBJ1-2,NA,TRBV9,CASSERAYTGYTF
13,TRBJ1-2,NA,TRBV3-1/TRBV3-2,CASSPPEGRGYTF
16,TRBJ2-7,NA,TRBV6-5,CASSYFVAGGSYEQYF
14,TRBJ1-1,NA,TRBV10-2,CASSESLGNTEAFF
15,TRBJ1-4,NA,TRBV5-1,CASSLGQSTNEKLFF
14,TRBJ1-1,once,TRBV6-6,CASINGQGRTEAFF
16,TRBJ2-4,NA,TRBV28,CASRGVDRSAKNIQYF
14,TRBJ2-3,NA,TRBV5-4,CASSRDRGRDTQYF
14,TRBJ1-6,NA,TRBV15,CATSRGYLDSPLHF
10,TRBJ1-2,NA,TRBV29-1,CSVEDGGYTF
15,TRBJ2-2,NA,TRBV13,CASSLGLANTGELFF
14,TRBJ2-1,NA,TRBV5-1,CASTPRDRGNEQFF
14,TRBJ1-1,NA,TRBV28,CASSLQGRAMPAFF
14,TRBJ2-7,few,TRBV6-5,CASRASSSIYEQYF
17,TRBJ2-7,NA,TRBV19,CASSPPGTSGRVYEQYF
14,TRBJ1-2,NA,TRBV24-1,CATSDLGSNYGYTF
15,TRBJ2-3,NA,TRBV15,CATSRRDSSTDTQYF
15,TRBJ2-3,NA,TRBV11-3,CASSSNREGADTQYF